A selection of T cell receptor beta chains follows, all from one sample in a study of response to subunit inactivated influenza vaccine. MiXCR, run by TCRdb on the RT-PCR reads, gives a single entry per CDR3 protein. The sample shows around 200,000 distinct CDR3 sequences, about an eighth of them seen only once. These data were also filed under a second study, of T cells expressing NK-cell markers.

The sequenced sample was CD8+ T cells sorted from PBMCs, obtained about 13 days after vaccination. These receptors were taken from a man between 45 and 60 years old who received an inactivated influenza vaccine. CDR3s include the opening cysteine and the closing phenylalanine or tryptophan. D genes are given only for firm matches. The size entry is marked missing in some rows and otherwise reads once, few, many or a size class.

d_call j_call clone_size v_call cdr3_nt cdr3_aa
- TRBJ2-7 few TRBV7-6 TGTGCCAGCAGCTTAGCGGTGGATAGCTCCTACGAGCAGTACTTC CASSLAVDSSYEQYF
- TRBJ1-1 many TRBV28 TGTGCCAGCAGCCCTATTACAAATCCCACTGAAGCTTTCTTT CASSPITNPTEAFF
- TRBJ2-2 few TRBV4-3 TGCGCCAGCAGCCCCTCGGACCCAATCGGTCCCAACACCGGGGAGCTGTTTTTT CASSPSDPIGPNTGELFF
- TRBJ1-6 - TRBV7-8 TGTGCCAGCAGCTTAAGTACTAGCCATAATTCACCCCTCCACTTT CASSLSTSHNSPLHF
TRBD2 TRBJ2-1 - TRBV20-1 TGCAGTGCTAGAGATTTAAAGAGCGGGAGCTCCTACAATGAGCAGTTCTTC CSARDLKSGSSYNEQFF
- TRBJ2-4 many TRBV14 TGTGCCAGCAGCAAAGGACCCTCCCCAGCCAAAAACATTCAGTACTTC CASSKGPSPAKNIQYF
- TRBJ1-5 many TRBV4-3 TGCGCCAGCAGCCAAGATTTGACTAATAGCAATCAGCCCCAGCATTTT CASSQDLTNSNQPQHF
TRBD1 TRBJ2-1 few TRBV5-6 TGTGCCAGCAGCTCACAGACAGGGACGTCGACTACCCGCTCCTACAATGAGCAGTTCTTC CASSSQTGTSTTRSYNEQFF
- TRBJ1-3 few TRBV28 TGTGCCAGCAGTACGACCCGGGACGGACCCGGGCGCACCATATATTTT CASSTTRDGPGRTIYF
TRBD2 TRBJ2-1 - TRBV29-1 TGCAGCGTTGAAGATCGTGCGAGCGGGAATTACCATGAGCAGTTCTTC CSVEDRASGNYHEQFF
TRBD1 TRBJ1-1 - TRBV4-1 TGCGCCAGCAGCCAGGGACAGGACGAGTTCGAAGCTTTCTTT CASSQGQDEFEAFF
- TRBJ2-1 - TRBV20-1 TGCAGTGCCGTCGAAGGAGCGGGCCTCTCCTACAATGAGCAGTTCTTC CSAVEGAGLSYNEQFF
TRBD1 TRBJ2-5 - TRBV9 TGTGCCAGCAGCGAAGACAGGGGCCCAGAGACCCAGTACTTC CASSEDRGPETQYF
TRBD1 TRBJ2-3 - TRBV2 TGTGCCAGCGACAGGGGCGGCACAGATACGCAGTATTTT CASDRGGTDTQYF
- TRBJ1-1 - TRBV13 TGTGCCAGCAGCGTAGGGTTTTGGACTGAAGCTTTCTTT CASSVGFWTEAFF
- TRBJ1-2 few TRBV12-3/TRBV12-4 TGTGCCAGCAGTTTCGTTCTAGGGGGCTATGGCTACACCTTC CASSFVLGGYGYTF
- TRBJ2-2 few TRBV28 TGTGCCAGCAGTTTCTGGCAGCAGAACACCGGGGAGCTGTTTTTT CASSFWQQNTGELFF
TRBD2 TRBJ2-3 - TRBV20-1 TGCAGTGCTACGCATATACAAGCGGGGGTAAACACAGATACGCAGTATTTT CSATHIQAGVNTDTQYF
- TRBJ1-3 few TRBV25-1 TGTGCCAGCAGTGGACCTGGAAACACCATATATTTT CASSGPGNTIYF
TRBD2 TRBJ2-1 - TRBV2 TGTGCCAGGGAGACTAGCGGGACCCACAATGAGCAGTTCTTC CARETSGTHNEQFF
- TRBJ2-7 - TRBV28 TGTGCCAGCAGTTTACCTGGGCTCCTCTCCTACGAGCAGTACTTC CASSLPGLLSYEQYF
- TRBJ1-5 many TRBV4-3 TGCGCCAGCAGTCCATTACCCGTGGGTCGACAGCCCCAGCATTTT CASSPLPVGRQPQHF
- TRBJ1-1 few TRBV25-1 TGTGCCAGCAGTTTTGCAGGGCTGAACACTGAAGCTTTCTTT CASSFAGLNTEAFF
- TRBJ2-1 many TRBV29-1 TGCAGCGTCCCCGCCTTAAGCCGGGGCCGACGGAATGAGCAGTTCTTC CSVPALSRGRRNEQFF
TRBD1 TRBJ1-1 many TRBV6-2/TRBV6-3 TGTGCCAGCAGTTACATAGGACAGGGAAGGAACACTGAAGCTTTCTTT CASSYIGQGRNTEAFF
- TRBJ2-7 many TRBV11-2 TGTGCCAGCAGCTCAGAGACAGGTTACGAGCAGTACTTC CASSSETGYEQYF
- TRBJ1-2 - TRBV4-3 TGCGCCAGCAGCCAAGATATAATGGCAGGGGCTAACTATGGCTACACCTTC CASSQDIMAGANYGYTF